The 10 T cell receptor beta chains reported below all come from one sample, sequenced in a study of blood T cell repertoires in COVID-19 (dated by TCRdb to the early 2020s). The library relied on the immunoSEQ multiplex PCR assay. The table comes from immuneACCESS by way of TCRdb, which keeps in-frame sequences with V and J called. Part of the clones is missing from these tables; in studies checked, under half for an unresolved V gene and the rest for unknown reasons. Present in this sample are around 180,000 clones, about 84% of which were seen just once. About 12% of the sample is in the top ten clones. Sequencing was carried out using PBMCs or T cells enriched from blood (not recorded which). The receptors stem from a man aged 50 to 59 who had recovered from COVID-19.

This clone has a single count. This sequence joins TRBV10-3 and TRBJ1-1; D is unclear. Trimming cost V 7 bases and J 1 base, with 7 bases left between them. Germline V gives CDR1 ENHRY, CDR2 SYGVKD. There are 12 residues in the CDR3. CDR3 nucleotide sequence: TGTGCCATCAAAGAGCGGAACACTGAAGCTTTCTTT. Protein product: CAIKERNTEAFF.

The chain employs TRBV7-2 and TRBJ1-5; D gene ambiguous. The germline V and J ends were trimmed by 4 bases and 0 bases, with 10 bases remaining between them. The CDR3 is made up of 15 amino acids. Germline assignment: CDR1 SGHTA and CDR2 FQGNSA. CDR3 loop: CASSSSMYSNQPQHF. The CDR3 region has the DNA TGTGCCAGCAGCTCCAGTATGTATAGCAATCAGCCCCAGCATTTT.

The CDR3 DNA reads as TGTGCCAGCAGCCTCGGGCGGGGGCAAGAGACCCAGTACTTC. This encodes CASSLGRGQETQYF. The chain recombines TRBV7-3 with TRBJ2-5, with 7 bases lining up with TRBD2. This CDR3 has 14 amino acids. V lost 5 bases to trimming and J lost 2 bases; unmatched junction nucleotides: 5. Germline-derived CDR1 and CDR2 are SGHTA and FQGTGA.

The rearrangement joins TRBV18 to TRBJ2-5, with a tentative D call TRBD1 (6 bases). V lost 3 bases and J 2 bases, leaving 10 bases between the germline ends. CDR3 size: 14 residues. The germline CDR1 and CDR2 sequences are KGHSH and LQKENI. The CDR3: CASSPGHLQETQYF. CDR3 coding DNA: TGTGCCAGCTCACCGGGACACCTACAAGAGACCCAGTACTTC.

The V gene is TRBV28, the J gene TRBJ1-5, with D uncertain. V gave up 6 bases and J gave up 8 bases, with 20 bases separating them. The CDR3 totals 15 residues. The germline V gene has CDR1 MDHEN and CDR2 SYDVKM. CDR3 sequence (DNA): TGTGCCAGCAGCCTTGCGACGGTGGGCGAAAAGCCCCAGCATTTT. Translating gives CASSLATVGEKPQHF.

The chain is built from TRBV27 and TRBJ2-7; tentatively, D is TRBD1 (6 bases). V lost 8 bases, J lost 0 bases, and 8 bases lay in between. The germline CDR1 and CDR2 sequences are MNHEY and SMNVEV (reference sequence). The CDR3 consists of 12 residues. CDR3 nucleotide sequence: TGTGCCAGCCAGGGGCGCTCCTACGAGCAGTACTTC. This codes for CASQGRSYEQYF.

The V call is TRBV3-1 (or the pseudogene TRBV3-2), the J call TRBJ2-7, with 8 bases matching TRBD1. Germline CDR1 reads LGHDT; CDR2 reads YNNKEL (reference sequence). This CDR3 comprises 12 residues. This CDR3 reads CPGSDRAHEQYF. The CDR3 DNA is TGTCCGGGGTCGGACAGGGCCCACGAGCAGTACTTC.

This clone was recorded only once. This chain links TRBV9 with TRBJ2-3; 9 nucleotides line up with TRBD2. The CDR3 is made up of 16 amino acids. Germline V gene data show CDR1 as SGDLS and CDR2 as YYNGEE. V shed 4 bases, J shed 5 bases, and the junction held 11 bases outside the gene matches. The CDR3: CASSPQAGGQRDTQYF. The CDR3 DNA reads TGTGCCAGCAGCCCTCAAGCGGGGGGCCAGAGAGATACGCAGTATTTT.

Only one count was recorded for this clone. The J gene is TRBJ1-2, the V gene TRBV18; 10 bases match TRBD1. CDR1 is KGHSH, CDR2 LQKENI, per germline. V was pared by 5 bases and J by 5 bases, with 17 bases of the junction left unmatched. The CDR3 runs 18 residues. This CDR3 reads CASSSGTIVGQGVYGYTF. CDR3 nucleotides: TGTGCCAGCTCAAGTGGCACCATAGTTGGACAGGGGGTGTATGGCTACACCTTC.

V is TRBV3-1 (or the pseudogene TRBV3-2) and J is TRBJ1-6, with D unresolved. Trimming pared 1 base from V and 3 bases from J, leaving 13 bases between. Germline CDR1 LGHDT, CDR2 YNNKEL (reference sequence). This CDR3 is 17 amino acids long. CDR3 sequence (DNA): TGTGCCAGCAGCCAAGCCCGAGGACTCCGCTATAATTCACCCCTCCACTTT. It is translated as CASSQARGLRYNSPLHF.